The present T cell receptor beta chain was sequenced within a study of CD8 T cells in ankylosing spondylitis. This clonotype showed up many times. Trimming took 5 bases from V and 4 from J; bases not matched to a gene: 10. Germline CDR1 reads SEHNR; CDR2 reads FQNEAQ (reference sequence). CDR3 size: 17 residues. TCRdb passed the 5' RACE reads through MiXCR, listing each CDR3 protein once. This table has roughly 140,000 distinct CDR3 sequences, 44% appearing once. The gene calls are TRBV7-9 and TRBJ2-5; 13 bases are shared with TRBD2. This receptor was obtained from a male donor with ankylosing spondylitis. Source material: synovial fluid, either unsorted or a sorted T cell fraction (not recorded which). The CDR3 DNA follows: TGTGCCAGCAGCCCCGGGACTAGCGGGACAGTGCGAGAGACCCAGTACTTC. Its protein is CASSPGTSGTVRETQYF.